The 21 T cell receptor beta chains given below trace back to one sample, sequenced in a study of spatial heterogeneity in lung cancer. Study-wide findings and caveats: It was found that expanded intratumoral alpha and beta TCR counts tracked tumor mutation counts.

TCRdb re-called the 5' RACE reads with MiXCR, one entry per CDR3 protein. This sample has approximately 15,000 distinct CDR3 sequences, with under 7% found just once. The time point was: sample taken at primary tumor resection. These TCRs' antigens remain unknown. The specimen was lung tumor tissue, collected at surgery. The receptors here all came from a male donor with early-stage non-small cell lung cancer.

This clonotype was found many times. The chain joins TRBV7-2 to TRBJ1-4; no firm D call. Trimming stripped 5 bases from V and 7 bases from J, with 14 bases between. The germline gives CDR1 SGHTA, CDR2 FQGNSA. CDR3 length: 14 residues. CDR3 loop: CASSQPLGSEKLFF. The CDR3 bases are TGTGCCAGCAGCCAGCCACTGGGTAGTGAAAAACTGTTTTTT.

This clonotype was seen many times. The CDR3 nucleotides read TGTGCCAGCACCCTCTCTGCGGGGGCCAACGTCCTGACTTTC. It specifies CASTLSAGANVLTF. The V gene is TRBV6-6, the J gene TRBJ2-6; D gene uncertain. The CDR3 consists of 14 residues. Looked up from germline, CDR1 is MNHNY and CDR2 is SVGAGI (reference sequence). V was trimmed by 7 bases and J by 4 bases, leaving 11 bases between them.

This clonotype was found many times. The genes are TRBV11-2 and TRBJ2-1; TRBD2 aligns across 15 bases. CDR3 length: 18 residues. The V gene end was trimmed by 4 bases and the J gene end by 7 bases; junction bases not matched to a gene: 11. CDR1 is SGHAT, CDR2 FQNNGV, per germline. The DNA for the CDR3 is TGTGCCAGCAGCTCCCTCGAGGGACTAGCGGGAGGTCGGAATGAGCAGTTCTTC. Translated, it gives CASSSLEGLAGGRNEQFF.

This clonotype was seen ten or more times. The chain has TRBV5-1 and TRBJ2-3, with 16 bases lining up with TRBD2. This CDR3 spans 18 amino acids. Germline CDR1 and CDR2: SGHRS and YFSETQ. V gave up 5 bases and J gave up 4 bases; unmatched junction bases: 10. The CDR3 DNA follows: TGCGCCAGCAGACAGGCCGGGACTAGCGGGAGGGCCCCAGATACGCAGTATTTT. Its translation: CASRQAGTSGRAPDTQYF.

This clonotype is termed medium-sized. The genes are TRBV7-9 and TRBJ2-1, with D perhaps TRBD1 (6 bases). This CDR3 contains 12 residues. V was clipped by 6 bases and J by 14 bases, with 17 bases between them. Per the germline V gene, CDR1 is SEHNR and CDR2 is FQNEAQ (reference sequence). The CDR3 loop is CASSPRGRGEFF. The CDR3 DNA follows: TGTGCCAGCAGTCCCAGGGGAAGGGGCGAGTTCTTC.

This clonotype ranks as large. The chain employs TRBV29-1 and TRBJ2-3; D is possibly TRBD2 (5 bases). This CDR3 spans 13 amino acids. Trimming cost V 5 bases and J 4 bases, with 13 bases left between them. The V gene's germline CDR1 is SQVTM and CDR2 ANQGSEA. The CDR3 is CSVSNLEADTQYF. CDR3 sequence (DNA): TGCAGCGTTTCGAACCTGGAGGCAGATACGCAGTATTTT.

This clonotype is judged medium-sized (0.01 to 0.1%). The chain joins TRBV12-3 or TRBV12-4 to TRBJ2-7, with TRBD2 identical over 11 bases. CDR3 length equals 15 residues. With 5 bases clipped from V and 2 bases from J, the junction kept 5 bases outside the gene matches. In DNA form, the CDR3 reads TGTGCCAGCAGTACGGGACTAGCGGTCCCCTACGAGCAGTACTTC. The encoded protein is CASSTGLAVPYEQYF.

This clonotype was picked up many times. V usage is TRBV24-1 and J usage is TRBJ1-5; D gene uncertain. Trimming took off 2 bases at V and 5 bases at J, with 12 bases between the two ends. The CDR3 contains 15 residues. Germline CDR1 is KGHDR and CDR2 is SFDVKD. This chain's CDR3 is CATSDSREGYQPQHF. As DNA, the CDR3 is TGTGCCACCAGTGATTCCCGGGAGGGATATCAGCCCCAGCATTTT.

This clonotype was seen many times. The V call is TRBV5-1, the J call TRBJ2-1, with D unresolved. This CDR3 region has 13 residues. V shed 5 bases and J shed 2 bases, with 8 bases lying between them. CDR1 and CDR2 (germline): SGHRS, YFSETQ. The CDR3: CASRETPYNEQFF. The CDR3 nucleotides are TGCGCCAGCAGGGAGACACCCTACAATGAGCAGTTCTTC.

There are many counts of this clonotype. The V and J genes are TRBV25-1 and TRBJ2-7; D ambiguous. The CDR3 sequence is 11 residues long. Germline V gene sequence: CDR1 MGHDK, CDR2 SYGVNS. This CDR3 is CSTQILYEQYF. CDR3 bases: TGTAGTACCCAGATACTCTACGAGCAGTACTTC.

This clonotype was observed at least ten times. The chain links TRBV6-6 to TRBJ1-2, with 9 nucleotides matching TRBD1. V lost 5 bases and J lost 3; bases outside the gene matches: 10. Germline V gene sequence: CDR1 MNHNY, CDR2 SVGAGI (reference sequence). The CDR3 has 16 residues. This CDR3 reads CASSQPGQGKDYGYTF. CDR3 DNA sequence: TGTGCCAGCAGTCAACCGGGACAGGGAAAGGACTATGGCTACACCTTC.

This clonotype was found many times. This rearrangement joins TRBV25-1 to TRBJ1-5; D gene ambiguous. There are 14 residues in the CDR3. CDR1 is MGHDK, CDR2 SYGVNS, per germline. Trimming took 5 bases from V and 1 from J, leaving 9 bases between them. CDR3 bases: TGTGCCAGCAGTACACCCAACAGCAATCAGCCCCAGCATTTT. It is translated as CASSTPNSNQPQHF. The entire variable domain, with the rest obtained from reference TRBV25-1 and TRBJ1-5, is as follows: EADIYQTPRYLVIGTGKKITLECSQTMGHDKMYWYQQDPGMELHLIHYSYGVNSTEKGDLSSESTVSRIRTEHFPLTLESARPSHTSQYLCASSTPNSNQPQHFGDGTRLSIL.

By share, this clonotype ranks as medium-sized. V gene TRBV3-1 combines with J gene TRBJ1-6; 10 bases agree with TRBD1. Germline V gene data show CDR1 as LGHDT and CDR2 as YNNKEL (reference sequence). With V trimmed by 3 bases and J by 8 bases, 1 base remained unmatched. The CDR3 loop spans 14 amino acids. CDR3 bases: TGTGCCAGCAGCCAGACAGGGGGCGATTCACCCCTCCACTTT. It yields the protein CASSQTGGDSPLHF.

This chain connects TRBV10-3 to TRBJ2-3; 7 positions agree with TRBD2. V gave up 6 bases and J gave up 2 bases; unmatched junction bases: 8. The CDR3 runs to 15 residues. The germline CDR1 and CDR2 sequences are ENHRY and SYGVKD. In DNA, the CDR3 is TGTGCCATCAGCAGGGACGGGGGGACCACAGATACGCAGTATTTT. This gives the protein CAISRDGGTTDTQYF.

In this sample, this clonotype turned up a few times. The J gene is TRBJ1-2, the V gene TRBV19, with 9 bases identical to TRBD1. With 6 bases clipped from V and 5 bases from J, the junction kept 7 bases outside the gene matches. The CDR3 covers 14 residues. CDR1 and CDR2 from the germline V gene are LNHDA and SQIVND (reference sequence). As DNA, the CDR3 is TGTGCCAGTAGAACTTCACAGGGGGCGTATGGCTACACCTTC. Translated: CASRTSQGAYGYTF.

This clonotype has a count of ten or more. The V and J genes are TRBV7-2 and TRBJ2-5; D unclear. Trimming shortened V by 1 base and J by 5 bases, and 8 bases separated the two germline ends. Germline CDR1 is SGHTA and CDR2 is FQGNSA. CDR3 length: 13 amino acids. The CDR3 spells CASSLDLLETQYF. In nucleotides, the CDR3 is TGTGCCAGCAGCTTAGACCTACTCGAGACCCAGTACTTC.

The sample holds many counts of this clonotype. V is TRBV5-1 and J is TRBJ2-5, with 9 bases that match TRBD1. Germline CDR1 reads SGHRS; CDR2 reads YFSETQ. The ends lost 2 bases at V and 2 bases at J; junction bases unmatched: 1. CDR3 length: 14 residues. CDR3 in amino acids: CASSLGTGQETQYF. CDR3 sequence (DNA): TGCGCCAGCAGCTTAGGGACAGGGCAAGAGACCCAGTACTTC.

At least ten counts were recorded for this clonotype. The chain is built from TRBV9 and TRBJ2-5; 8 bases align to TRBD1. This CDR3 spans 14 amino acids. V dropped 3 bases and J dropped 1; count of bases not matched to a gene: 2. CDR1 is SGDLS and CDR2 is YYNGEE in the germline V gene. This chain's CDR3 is CASSGTGTQETQYF. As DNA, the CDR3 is TGTGCCAGCAGCGGGACAGGGACCCAAGAGACCCAGTACTTC.

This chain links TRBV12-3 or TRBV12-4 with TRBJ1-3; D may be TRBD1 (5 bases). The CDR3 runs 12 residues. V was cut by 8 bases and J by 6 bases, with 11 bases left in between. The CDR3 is CASGTGSNTIYF. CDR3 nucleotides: TGTGCCAGCGGGACTGGCTCAAACACCATATATTTT.

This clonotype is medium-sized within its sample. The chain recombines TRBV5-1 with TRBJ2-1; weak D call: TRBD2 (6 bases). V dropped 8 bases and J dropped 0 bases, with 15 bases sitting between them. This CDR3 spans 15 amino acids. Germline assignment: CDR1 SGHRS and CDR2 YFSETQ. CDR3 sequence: CASSYGTYSYNEQFF. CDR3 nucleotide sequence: TGCGCCAGTTCGTACGGGACTTACTCCTACAATGAGCAGTTCTTC.

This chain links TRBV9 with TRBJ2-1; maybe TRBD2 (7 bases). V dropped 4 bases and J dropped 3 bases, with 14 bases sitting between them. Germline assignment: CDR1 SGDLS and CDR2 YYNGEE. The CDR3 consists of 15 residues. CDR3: CASSSGGLIYNEQFF. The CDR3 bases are TGTGCCAGCAGCTCCGGGGGGCTGATCTACAATGAGCAGTTCTTC.